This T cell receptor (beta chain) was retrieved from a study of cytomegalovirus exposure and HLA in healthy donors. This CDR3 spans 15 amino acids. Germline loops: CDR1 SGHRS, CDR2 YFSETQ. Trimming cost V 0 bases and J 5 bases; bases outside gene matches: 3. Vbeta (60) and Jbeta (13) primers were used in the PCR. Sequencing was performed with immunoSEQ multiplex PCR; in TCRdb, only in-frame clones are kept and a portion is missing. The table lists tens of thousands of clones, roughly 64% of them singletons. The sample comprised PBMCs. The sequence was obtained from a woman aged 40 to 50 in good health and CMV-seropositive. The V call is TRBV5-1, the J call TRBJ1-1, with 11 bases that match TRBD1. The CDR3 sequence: CASSLAGTGGTEAFF. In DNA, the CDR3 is TGCGCCAGCAGCTTGGCGGGGACAGGGGGGACTGAAGCTTTCTTT.